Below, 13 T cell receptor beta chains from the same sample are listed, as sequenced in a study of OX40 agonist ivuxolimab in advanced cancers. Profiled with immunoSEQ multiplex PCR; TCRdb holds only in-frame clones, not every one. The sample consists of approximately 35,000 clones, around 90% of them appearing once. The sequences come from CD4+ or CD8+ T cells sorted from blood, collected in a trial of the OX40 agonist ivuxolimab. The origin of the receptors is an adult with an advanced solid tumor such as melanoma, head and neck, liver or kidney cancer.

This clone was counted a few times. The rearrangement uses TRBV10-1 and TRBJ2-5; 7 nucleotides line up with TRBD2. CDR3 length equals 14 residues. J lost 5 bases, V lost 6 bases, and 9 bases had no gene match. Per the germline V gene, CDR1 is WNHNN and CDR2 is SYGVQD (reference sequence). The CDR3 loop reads CASSPAGRRETQYF. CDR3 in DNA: TGCGCCAGCAGCCCAGCGGGGCGGCGGGAGACCCAGTACTTC.

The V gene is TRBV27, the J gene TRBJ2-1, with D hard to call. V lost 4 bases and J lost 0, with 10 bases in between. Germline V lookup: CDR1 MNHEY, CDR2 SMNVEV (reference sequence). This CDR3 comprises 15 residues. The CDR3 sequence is CASSYVTGSYNEQFF. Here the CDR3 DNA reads TGTGCCAGCAGTTACGTGACGGGCTCCTACAATGAGCAGTTCTTC.

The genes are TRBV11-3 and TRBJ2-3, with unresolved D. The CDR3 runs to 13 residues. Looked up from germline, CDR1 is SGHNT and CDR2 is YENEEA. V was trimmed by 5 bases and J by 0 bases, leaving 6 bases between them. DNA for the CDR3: TGTGCCAGCAGCCCCTTTAGCACAGATACGCAGTATTTT. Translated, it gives CASSPFSTDTQYF.

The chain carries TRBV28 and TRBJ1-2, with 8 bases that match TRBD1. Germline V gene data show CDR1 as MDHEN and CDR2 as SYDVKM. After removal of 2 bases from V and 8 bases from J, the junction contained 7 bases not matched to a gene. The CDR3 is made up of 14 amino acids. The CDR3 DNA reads TGTGCCAGCAGTTTACGGACAGGGTGGGAGGGCTACACCTTC. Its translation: CASSLRTGWEGYTF.

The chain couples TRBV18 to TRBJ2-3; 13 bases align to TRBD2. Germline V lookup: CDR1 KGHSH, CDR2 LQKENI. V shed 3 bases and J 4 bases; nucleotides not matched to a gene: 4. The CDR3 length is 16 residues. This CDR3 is CASSPGLAGFSDTQYF. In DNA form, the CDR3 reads TGTGCCAGCTCACCGGGACTAGCGGGATTTTCAGATACGCAGTATTTT.

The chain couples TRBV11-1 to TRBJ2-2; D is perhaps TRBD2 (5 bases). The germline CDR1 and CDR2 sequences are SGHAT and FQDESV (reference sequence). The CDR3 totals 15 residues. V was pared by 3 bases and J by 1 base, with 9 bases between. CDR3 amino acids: CASSLSGMNTGELFF. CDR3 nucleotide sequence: TGTGCCAGCAGCTTGAGCGGTATGAACACCGGGGAGCTGTTTTTT.

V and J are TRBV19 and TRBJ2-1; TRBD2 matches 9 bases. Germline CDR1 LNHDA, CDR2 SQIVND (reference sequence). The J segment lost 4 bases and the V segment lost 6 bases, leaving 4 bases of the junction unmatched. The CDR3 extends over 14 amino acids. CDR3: CASRTSGSYNEQFF. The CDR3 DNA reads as TGTGCCAGTAGAACTAGCGGGTCTTACAATGAGCAGTTCTTC. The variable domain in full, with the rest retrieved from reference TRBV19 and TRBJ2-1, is DGGITQSPKYLFRKEGQNVTLSCEQNLNHDAMYWYRQDPGQGLRLIYYSQIVNDFQKGDIAEGYSVSREKKESFPLTVTSAQKNPTAFYLCASRTSGSYNEQFFGPGTRLTVL.

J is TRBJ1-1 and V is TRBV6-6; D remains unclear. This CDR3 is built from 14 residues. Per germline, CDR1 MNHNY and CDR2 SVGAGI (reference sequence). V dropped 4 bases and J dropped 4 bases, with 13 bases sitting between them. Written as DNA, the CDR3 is TGTGCCAGCAGTTCCTTTACTTGGGGCACTGAAGCTTTCTTT. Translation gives CASSSFTWGTEAFF.

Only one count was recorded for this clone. CDR3 sequence: CASSSTQGRTYEQYF. CDR3 nucleotides: TGCGCCAGCAGTTCTACGCAGGGGAGGACCTACGAGCAGTACTTC. The chain joins TRBV5-1 to TRBJ2-7; D possibly matches TRBD1 or TRBD2 (6 bases each). The CDR3 has 15 amino acids. Germline V lookup: CDR1 SGHRS, CDR2 YFSETQ. Trimming stripped 5 bases from V and 2 bases from J, with 17 bases between.

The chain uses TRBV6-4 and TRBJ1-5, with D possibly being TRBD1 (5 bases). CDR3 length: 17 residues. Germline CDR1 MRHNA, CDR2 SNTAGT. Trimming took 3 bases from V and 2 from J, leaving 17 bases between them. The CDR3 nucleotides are TGTGCCAGCAGTGAGTGTCGCAAGGGGCAGTGCAATCAGCCCCAGCATTTT. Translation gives CASSECRKGQCNQPQHF.

In DNA, the CDR3 is TGCGCCAGCAAACGAGGTGCTAGCGGGGGGGCTGACAATGAGCAGTTCTTC. It codes for CASKRGASGGADNEQFF. J is TRBJ2-1 and V is TRBV5-1; 12 bases fit TRBD2. The germline CDR1 and CDR2 sequences are SGHRS and YFSETQ. The ends lost 6 bases at V and 5 bases at J; junction bases unmatched: 12. The CDR3 has 17 amino acids.

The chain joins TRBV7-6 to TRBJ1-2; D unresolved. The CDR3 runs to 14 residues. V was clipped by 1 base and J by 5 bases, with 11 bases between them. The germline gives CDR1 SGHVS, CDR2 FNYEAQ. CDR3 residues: CASSLGQERYGYTF. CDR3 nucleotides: TGTGCCAGCAGCTTAGGCCAGGAGAGATATGGCTACACCTTC. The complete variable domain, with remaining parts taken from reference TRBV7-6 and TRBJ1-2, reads GAGVSQSPRYKVTKRGQDVALRCDPISGHVSLYWYRQALGQGPEFLTYFNYEAQQDKSGLPNDRFSAERPEGSISTLTIQRTEQRDSAMYRCASSLGQERYGYTFGSGTRLTVV.

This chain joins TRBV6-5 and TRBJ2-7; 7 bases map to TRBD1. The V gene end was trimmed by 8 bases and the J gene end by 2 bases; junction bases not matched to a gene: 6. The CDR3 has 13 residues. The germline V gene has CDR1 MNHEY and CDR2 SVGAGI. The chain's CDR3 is CASRRGQTYEQYF. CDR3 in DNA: TGTGCCAGCCGAAGGGGACAGACCTACGAGCAGTACTTC.